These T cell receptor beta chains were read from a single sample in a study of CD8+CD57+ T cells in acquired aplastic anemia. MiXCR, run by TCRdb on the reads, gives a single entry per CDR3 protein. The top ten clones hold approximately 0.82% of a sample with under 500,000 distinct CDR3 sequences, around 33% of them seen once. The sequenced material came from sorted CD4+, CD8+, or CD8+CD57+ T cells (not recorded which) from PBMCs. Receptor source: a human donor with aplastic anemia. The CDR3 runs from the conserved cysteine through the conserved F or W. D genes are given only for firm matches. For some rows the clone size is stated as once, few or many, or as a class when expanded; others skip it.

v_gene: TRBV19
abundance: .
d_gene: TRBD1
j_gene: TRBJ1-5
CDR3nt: TGTGCCAGTAGTGTCACCGGGACAGCATATTATAGCAATCAGCCCCAGCATTTT
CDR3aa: CASSVTGTAYYSNQPQHF

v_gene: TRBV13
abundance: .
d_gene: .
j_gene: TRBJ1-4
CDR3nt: TGTGCCAGCAGGGTCAGCCCTGATGAAAAACTGTTTTTT
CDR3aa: CASRVSPDEKLFF

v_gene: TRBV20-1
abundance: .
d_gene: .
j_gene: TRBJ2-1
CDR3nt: TGCAGCCCTTTTCCCGGGACTTTCTACAATGAGCAGTTCTTC
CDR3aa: CSPFPGTFYNEQFF

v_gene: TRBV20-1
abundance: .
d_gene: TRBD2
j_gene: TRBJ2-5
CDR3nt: TGCAGTGCTAGCTTTACAGCGGGAAAAGAGACCCAGTACTTC
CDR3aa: CSASFTAGKETQYF

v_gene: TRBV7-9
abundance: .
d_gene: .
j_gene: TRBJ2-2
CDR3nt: TGTGCCAGCAGCCAATCCCTCAGCACCGGGGAGCTGTTTTTT
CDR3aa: CASSQSLSTGELFF

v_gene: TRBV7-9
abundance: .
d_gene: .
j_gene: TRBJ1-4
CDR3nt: TGTGCCAGCAGCTCCAGGGCATCCAATGAAAAACTGTTTTTT
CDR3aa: CASSSRASNEKLFF

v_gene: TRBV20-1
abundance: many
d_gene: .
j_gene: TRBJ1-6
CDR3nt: TGCAGTGCTAGGGAGCCAGACGCACATTCACCCCTCCACTTT
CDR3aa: CSAREPDAHSPLHF

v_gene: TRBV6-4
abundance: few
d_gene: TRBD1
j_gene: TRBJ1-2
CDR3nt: TGTGCCAGCAAAAGGACAGGGGGCCCTGATCGATATGGCTACACCTTC
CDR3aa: CASKRTGGPDRYGYTF

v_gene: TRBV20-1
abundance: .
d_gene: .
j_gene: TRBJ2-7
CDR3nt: TGCAGTGCTATTGAGGGGGGCAGGTTGGGCGAGCAGTACTTC
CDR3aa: CSAIEGGRLGEQYF

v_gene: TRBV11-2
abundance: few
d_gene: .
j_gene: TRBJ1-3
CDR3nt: TGTGCCAGCAGCTTAAGTTTGATCAGCTCTGGAAACACCATATATTTT
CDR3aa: CASSLSLISSGNTIYF

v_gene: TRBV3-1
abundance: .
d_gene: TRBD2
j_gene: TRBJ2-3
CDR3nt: TGTGCCAGCAGCCAGCGACTAGCGGGGGGAACTTACACAGATACGCAGTATTTT
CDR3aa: CASSQRLAGGTYTDTQYF

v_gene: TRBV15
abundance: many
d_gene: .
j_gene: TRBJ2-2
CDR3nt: TGTGCCACCAGCAGAGACAGTTTATTTAGGCTGGACGTGACCGGGGAGCTGTTTTTT
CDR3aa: CATSRDSLFRLDVTGELFF

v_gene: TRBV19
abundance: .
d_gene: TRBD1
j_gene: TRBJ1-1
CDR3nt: TGTGCCAGTACCACGACAGGGTTTAACACTGAAGCTTTCTTT
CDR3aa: CASTTTGFNTEAFF

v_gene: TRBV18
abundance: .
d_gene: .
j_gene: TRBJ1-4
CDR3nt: TGTGCCAGCTCACAACAGACTGATGAAAAACTGTTTTTT
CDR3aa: CASSQQTDEKLFF

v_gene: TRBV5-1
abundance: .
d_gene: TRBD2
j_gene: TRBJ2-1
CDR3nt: TGCGCCAGCAGCTGGCCCTTAGCGGGGGGCCCGAATCATGAGCAGTTCTTC
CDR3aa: CASSWPLAGGPNHEQFF

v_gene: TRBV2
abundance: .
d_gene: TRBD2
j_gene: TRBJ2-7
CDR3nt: TGTGCCAGCAGTGCTAGCGGGGGTGCTTTC
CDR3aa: CASSASGGAF

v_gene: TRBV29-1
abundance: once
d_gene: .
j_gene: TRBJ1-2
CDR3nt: TGCAGCGTTGGTTCTGGGGTGGGTGGCTACACCTTC
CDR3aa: CSVGSGVGGYTF

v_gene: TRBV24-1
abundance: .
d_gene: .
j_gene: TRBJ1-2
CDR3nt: TGTGCCACCAGTGCAGGGTTGGACTACACCTTC
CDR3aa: CATSAGLDYTF

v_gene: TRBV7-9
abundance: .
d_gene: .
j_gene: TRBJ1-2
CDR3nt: TGTGCCAGCAGCTCAGCAGAGCCGGGGCTCTATGGCTACGCCTTC
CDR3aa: CASSSAEPGLYGYAF

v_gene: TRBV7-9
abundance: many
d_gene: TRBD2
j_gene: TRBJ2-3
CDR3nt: TGTGCCAGCAGCAAGCGGGAAAGCACAGATACGCAGTATTTT
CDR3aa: CASSKRESTDTQYF

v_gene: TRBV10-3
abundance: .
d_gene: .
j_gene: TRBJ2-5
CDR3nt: TGTGCCATCAATGCGGGAAGGGCTACCCAGTACTTC
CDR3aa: CAINAGRATQYF

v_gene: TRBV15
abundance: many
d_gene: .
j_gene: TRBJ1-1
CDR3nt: TGTGCCACCAGCAGAGTAGACACCAGGGAAGCTTTCTTT
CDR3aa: CATSRVDTREAFF

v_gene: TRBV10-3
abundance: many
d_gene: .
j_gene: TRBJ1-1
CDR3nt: TGTGCCATCAGTGAGCCTTCAGACGGCACTGAAGCTTTCTTT
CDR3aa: CAISEPSDGTEAFF

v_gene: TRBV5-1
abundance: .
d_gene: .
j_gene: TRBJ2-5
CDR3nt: TGCGCCAGCAGCCTCCGGGTCGGGGAGACCCAGTACTTC
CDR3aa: CASSLRVGETQYF

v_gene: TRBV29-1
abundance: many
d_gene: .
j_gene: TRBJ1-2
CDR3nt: TGCAGCGTTGTACAGGAGTATAACTATGGCTACACCTTC
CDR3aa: CSVVQEYNYGYTF

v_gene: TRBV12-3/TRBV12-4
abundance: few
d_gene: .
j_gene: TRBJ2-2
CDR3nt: TGTGCCCTCACCCGGGACACGAACACCGGGGAGCTGTTTTTT
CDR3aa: CALTRDTNTGELFF

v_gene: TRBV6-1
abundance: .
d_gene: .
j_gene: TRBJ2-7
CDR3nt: TGTGCCAGCAGTGTTGACAGTAGCTTCTCCTACGAGCAGTACTTC
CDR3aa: CASSVDSSFSYEQYF

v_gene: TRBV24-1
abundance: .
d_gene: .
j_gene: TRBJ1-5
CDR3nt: TGTGCCACCAGTGGGGCAGGGGCACTCAATCAGCCCCAGCATTTT
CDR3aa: CATSGAGALNQPQHF